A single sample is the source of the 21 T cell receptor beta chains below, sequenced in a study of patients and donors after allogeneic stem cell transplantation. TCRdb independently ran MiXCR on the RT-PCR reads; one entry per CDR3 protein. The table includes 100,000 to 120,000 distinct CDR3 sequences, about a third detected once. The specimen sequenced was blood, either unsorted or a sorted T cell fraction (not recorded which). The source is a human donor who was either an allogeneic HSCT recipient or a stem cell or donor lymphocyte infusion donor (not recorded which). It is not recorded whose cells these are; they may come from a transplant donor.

The CDR3 region is CASSLGLNSLAKNIQYF. The CDR3 DNA is TGCGCCAGCAGCTTGGGTCTAAACTCCCTAGCCAAAAACATTCAGTACTTC. The V call is TRBV5-1, the J call TRBJ2-4; D ambiguous. The V end was cut by 0 bases, the J end by 0 bases, with 13 bases between. Looked up from germline, CDR1 is SGHRS and CDR2 is YFSETQ. CDR3 length: 17 amino acids.

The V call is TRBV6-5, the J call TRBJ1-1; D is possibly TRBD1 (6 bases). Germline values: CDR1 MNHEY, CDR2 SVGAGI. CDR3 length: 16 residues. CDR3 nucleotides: TGTGCTTCTCGAGGGCAGGGGCGAGACAAAAACACTGAAGCTTTCTTT. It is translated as CASRGQGRDKNTEAFF.

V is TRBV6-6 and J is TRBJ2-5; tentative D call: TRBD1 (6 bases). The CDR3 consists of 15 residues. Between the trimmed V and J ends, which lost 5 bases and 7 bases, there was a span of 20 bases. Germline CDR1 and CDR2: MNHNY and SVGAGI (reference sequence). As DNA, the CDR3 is TGTGCCAGCAGTCCCTATGGGGTGGAAGGGGGGACCCAGTACTTC. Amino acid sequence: CASSPYGVEGGTQYF.

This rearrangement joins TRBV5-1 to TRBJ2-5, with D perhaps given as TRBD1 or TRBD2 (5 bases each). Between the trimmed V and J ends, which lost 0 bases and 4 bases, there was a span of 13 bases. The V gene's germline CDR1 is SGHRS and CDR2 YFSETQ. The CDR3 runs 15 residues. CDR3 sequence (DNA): TGCGCCAGCAGCTTGGTTTGGGACGGAGGAGAGACCCAGTACTTC. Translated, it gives CASSLVWDGGETQYF.

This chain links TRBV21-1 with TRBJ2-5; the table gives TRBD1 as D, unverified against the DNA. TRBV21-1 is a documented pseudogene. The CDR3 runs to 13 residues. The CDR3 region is CASPAPGLETQYF. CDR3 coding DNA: TGTGCCAGCCCGGCCCCAGGGTTAGAGACCCAGTACTTC.

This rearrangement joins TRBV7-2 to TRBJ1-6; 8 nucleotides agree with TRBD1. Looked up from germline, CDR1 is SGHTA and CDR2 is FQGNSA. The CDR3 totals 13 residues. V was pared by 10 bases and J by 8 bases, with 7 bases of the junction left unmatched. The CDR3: CATRTGRDSPLHF. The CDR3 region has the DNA TGTGCCACTCGGACAGGGAGGGATTCACCCCTCCACTTT. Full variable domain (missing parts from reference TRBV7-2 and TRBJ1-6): GAGVSQSPSNKVTEKGKDVELRCDPISGHTALYWYRQSLGQGLEFLIYFQGNSAPDKSGLPSDRFSAERTGGSVSTLTIQRTQQEDSAVYLCATRTGRDSPLHFGNGTRLTVT.

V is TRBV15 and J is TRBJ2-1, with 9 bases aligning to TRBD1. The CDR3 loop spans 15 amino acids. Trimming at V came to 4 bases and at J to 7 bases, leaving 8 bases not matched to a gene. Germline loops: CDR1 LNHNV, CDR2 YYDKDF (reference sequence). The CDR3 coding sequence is TGTGCCACCAGCACCCGGGACAGGGTTTTAAATGAGCAGTTCTTC. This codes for CATSTRDRVLNEQFF. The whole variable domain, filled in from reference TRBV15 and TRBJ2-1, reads DAMVIQNPRYQVTQFGKPVTLSCSQTLNHNVMYWYQQKSSQAPKLLFHYYDKDFNNEADTPDNFQSRRPNTSFCFLDIRSPGLGDTAMYLCATSTRDRVLNEQFFGPGTRLTVL.

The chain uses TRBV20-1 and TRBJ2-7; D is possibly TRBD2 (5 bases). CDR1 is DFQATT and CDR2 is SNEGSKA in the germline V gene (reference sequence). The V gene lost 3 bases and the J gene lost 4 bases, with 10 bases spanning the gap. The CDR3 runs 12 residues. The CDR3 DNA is TGCAGTGCTAGTGGGCGGGTTTACGAGCAGTACTTC. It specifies CSASGRVYEQYF.

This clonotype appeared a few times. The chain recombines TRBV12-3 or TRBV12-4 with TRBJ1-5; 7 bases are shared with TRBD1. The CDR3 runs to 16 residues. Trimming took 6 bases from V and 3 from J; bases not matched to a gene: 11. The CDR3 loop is CASRLTGTPTNQPQHF. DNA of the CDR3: TGTGCCAGCAGGTTGACAGGGACCCCGACCAATCAGCCCCAGCATTTT.

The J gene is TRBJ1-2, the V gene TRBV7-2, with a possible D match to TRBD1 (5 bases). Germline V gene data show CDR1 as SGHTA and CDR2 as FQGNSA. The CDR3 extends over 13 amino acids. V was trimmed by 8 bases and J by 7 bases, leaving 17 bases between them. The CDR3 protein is CASRRGQASGYTF. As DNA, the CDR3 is TGTGCCAGCCGGAGGGGTCAGGCCTCTGGCTACACCTTC.

For the CDR3, the DNA is TGTGCCAGCAGTTTTGACAGCCAGGGTGCCGGGGCCAACGTCCTGACTTTC. Its protein is CASSFDSQGAGANVLTF. The chain is built from TRBV6-5 and TRBJ2-6, with D perhaps TRBD1 (5 bases). V shed 4 bases and J shed 4 bases, with 17 bases lying between them. The CDR3 loop spans 17 amino acids. CDR1 and CDR2 from the germline V gene are MNHEY and SVGAGI.

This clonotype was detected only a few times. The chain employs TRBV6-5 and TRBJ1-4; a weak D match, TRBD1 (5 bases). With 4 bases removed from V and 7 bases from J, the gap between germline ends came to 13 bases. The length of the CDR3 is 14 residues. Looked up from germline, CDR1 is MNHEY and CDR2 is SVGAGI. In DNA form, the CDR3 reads TGTGCCAGCAGTTTGGAAAGCGGGGGTGAAAAACTGTTTTTT. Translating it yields CASSLESGGEKLFF.

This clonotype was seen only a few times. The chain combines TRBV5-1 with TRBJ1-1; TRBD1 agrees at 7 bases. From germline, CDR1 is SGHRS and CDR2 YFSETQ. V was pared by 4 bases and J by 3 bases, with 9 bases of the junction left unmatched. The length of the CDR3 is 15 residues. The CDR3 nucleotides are TGCGCCAGCAGCATCCCGACAGGGCCCTACACTGAAGCTTTCTTT. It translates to CASSIPTGPYTEAFF.

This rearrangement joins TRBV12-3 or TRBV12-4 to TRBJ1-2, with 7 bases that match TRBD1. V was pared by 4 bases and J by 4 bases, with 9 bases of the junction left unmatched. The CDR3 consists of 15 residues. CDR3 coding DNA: TGTGCCAGCAGTTCCAACAGGGGAAGGAGCTATGGCTACACCTTC. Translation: CASSSNRGRSYGYTF.

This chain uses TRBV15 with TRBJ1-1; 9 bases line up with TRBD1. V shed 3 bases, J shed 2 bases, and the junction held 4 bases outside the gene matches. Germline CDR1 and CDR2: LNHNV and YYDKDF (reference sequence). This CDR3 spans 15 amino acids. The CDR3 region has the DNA TGTGCCACCAGCAGCCCGACAGGGGGAAACACTGAAGCTTTCTTT. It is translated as CATSSPTGGNTEAFF.

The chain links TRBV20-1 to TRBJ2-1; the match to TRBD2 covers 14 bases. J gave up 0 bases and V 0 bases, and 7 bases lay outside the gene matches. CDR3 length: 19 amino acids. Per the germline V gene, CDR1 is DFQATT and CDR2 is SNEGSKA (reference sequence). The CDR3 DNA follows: TGCAGTGCTAGAGATTTGGGACTAGCGGGAGCGTCCTCCTACAATGAGCAGTTCTTC. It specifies CSARDLGLAGASSYNEQFF.

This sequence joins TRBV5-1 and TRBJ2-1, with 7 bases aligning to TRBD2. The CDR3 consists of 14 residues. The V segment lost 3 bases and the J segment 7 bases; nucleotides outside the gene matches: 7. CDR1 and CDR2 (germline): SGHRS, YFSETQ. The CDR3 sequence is CASSWASGYNEQFF. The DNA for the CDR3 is TGCGCCAGCAGCTGGGCTAGCGGTTATAATGAGCAGTTCTTC.

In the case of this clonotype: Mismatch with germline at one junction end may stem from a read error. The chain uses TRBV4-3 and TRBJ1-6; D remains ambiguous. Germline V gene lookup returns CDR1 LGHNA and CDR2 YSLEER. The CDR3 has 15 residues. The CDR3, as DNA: TGCGACAGCAGCCAAGAGCACAGTTTAAATTCACCCCTCCACTTT. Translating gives CDSSQEHSLNSPLHF.

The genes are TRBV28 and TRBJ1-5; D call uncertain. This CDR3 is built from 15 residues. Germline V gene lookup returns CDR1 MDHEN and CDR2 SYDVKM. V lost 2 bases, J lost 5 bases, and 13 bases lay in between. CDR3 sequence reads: CASSLAQAYYQPQHF. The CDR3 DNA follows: TGTGCCAGCAGTTTAGCGCAGGCCTATTATCAGCCCCAGCATTTT.

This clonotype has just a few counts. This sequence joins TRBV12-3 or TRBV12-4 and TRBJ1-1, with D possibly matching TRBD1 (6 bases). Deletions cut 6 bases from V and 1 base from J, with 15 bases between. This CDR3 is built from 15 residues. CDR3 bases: TGTGCCAGCAGCCGCCTTGAGGGGGGGAACACTGAAGCTTTCTTT. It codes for CASSRLEGGNTEAFF.

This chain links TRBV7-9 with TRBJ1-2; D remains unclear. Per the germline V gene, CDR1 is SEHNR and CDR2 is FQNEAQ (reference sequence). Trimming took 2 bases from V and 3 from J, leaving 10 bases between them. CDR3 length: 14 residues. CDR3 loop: CASSLFGRYYGYTF. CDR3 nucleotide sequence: TGTGCCAGCAGCTTATTCGGCAGATACTATGGCTACACCTTC.